Detailed here is one TCR beta chain. Data came from immunoSEQ multiplex PCR; TCRdb stores just in-frame clones and leaves some out. Seen here are a few hundred thousand clones, approximately 84% observed once, and the top ten hold about 3%. The data were taken from a study of blood T cell repertoires in COVID-19. The overall study: PBMCs, B-cell-depleted T cells, or T cells were the source of the cDNA or gDNA that made up the material.

In germline, CDR1 is SGHRS, CDR2 YFSETQ. V gave up 5 bases and J gave up 0 bases, with 18 bases separating them. CDR3 length: 16 amino acids. The source of this sequence is a woman under 40 who had recovered from COVID-19. The rearrangement links TRBV5-1 to TRBJ2-7; the D gene is possibly TRBD1 (6 bases). The sequencing sample was made of PBMCs or T cells enriched from blood (not recorded which). This chain's CDR3 is CASSSPHGTLSYEQYF. The CDR3 DNA sequence: TGCGCCAGCAGTTCCCCCCATGGGACACTCTCCTACGAGCAGTACTTC.